This T cell receptor (beta chain) was identified in a study of blood T cell repertoires in COVID-19. Study as a whole: The United States, Italy and Spain supplied acute and convalescent COVID-19 samples.

Original processing methods: Estimation of nucleated cell counts relied on the amplification of reference gene primers. The data were produced by immunoSEQ multiplex PCR, yet TCRdb's version contains in-frame clones alone and is incomplete. The V and J calls and the clone size are those of that table, but D and trimming were determined from the DNA. The table lists over 40,000 clones, roughly four fifths of them singletons. Germline V CDR1 and CDR2: SGHRS, YFSETQ. This CDR3 contains 13 residues. Trimming took 4 bases from V and 8 from J, leaving 13 bases between them. This chain joins TRBV5-1 and TRBJ2-1; TRBD2 might be the D (6 bases). Sequencing was performed on peripheral blood. This clonotype was sampled from a woman aged 55-69 years with acute or convalescent COVID-19. The chain's CDR3 is CASSLGLTHEQFF. The CDR3 bases are TGCGCCAGCAGCCTAGGACTAACTCATGAGCAGTTCTTC. The variable domain in full, with the rest retrieved from reference TRBV5-1 and TRBJ2-1, is KAGVTQTPRYLIKTRGQQVTLSCSPISGHRSVSWYQQTPGQGLQFLFEYFSETQRNKGNFPGRFSGRQFSNSRSEMNVSTLELGDSALYLCASSLGLTHEQFFGPGTRLTVL.